This TCR beta chain was observed in a study of T cell responses to AZD1222 COVID-19 vaccine. Repertoires were generated with immunoSEQ multiplex PCR, while TCRdb's copy carries only in-frame clones and drops some. Here the sample spans 180,000 or so clones, more than 75% being singletons. Findings of the study overall: All repertoire sampling was performed exclusively after the peak T cell response. Spike-specific TCRs gained breadth and depth after people received two AZD1222 doses. Among the donors, most were white British and more were female, and clonal diversity was possibly underestimated. The reported proportion of spike-specific TCRs targeting unmutated variant regions was nearly half.

This CDR3 spans 12 amino acids. Germline V gene sequence: CDR1 SGHDN, CDR2 FVKESK. V gave up 6 bases and J gave up 2 bases, with 8 bases separating them. Regarding this clone: The antigen remains unidentified.

The J gene is TRBJ2-7, the V gene TRBV14, with unresolved D. The receptor was derived from an adult who received the AZD1222 COVID-19 vaccine. Sequenced here: peripheral blood, sampled 28 days after the second AZD1222 dose. CDR3 sequence reads: CASSPDAYEQYF. Here the CDR3 DNA reads TGTGCCAGCAGTCCCGACGCCTACGAGCAGTACTTC.